The T cell receptor beta chain described here comes from a study of T and B cells in COVID-19 patients. Across the whole study: Blood was sampled from COVID-19 patients who were either actively infected or recovered.

BIOMED2 TRB-A/B primer pools were used in multiplex TRB PCR. Each CDR3 protein gets one entry after TCRdb re-called the multiplex PCR reads with MiXCR. The top ten hold roughly a third of the sample, which has around 660 distinct CDR3 sequences, less than 30% seen once. Regarding the study as a whole: Patients with COVID-19 reportedly showed strongly skewed T cell receptor beta variable and joining gene usage.

Points on this clonotype: Its matching antigen is unknown.

V shed 4 bases and J 3 bases; nucleotides not matched to a gene: 5. The length of the CDR3 is 17 residues. The germline V gene has CDR1 LNHDA and CDR2 SQIVND (reference sequence). Each TRB amplification used roughly 230-550 ng of genomic DNA from blood. The specimen sequenced was blood. The chain recombines TRBV19 with TRBJ2-3, with TRBD2 matching over 15 bases. This TCR came from a human donor with active COVID-19. CDR3 bases: TGTGCCAGTAGTAGAGGGACTAGCGGGGGGTGGACAGATACGCAGTATTTT. It translates to CASSRGTSGGWTDTQYF.